The 21 T cell receptor beta chains in this list originate from one sample, sequenced in a study of OX40 agonist ivuxolimab in advanced cancers. Here immunoSEQ multiplex PCR was the method, and the copy in TCRdb shows in-frame clones only, minus some. The profile shows 65,000 to 70,000 clones, approximately 86% of them singletons. Sequencing used CD4+ or CD8+ T cells sorted from blood, obtained in a trial of the OX40 agonist ivuxolimab. All receptors come from an adult with an advanced solid tumor such as melanoma, head and neck, liver or kidney cancer.

The chain combines TRBV11-2 with TRBJ2-3; no definite D call. CDR1 is SGHAT, CDR2 FQNNGV, per germline. The V end lost 6 bases, the J end lost 0 bases, and 16 bases lay between the germline ends. The CDR3 spans 16 residues. DNA for the CDR3: TGTGCCAGCAGACCCCCAGGCGCCCCAAGCACAGATACGCAGTATTTT. Its protein is CASRPPGAPSTDTQYF.

This chain links TRBV18 with TRBJ2-1, with a tentative D call TRBD2 (5 bases). The CDR3 is made up of 14 amino acids. Germline CDR1 KGHSH, CDR2 LQKENI. V lost 3 bases to trimming and J lost 2 bases, with 8 bases between them. CDR3 sequence reads: CASSPSVTYNEQFF. For the CDR3, the DNA is TGTGCCAGCTCACCTAGCGTCACCTACAATGAGCAGTTCTTC.

The chain is built from TRBV18 and TRBJ1-4; D is ambiguous. The CDR3 sequence is 13 residues long. CDR1 is KGHSH, CDR2 LQKENI, per germline. V was clipped by 4 bases and J by 3 bases, with 6 bases between them. The CDR3 is CASSRGPNEKLFF. In nucleotides, the CDR3 is TGTGCCAGCTCACGAGGCCCTAATGAAAAACTGTTTTTT. Complete variable domain (other parts from reference TRBV18 and TRBJ1-4): NAGVMQNPRHLVRRRGQEARLRCSPMKGHSHVYWYRQLPEEGLKFMVYLQKENIIDESGMPKERFSAEFPKEGPSILRIQQVVRGDSAAYFCASSRGPNEKLFFGSGTQLSVL.

This chain uses TRBV27 with TRBJ1-2, with D hard to call. The CDR3 consists of 13 residues. Trimming removed 6 bases at V and 0 bases at J, with 8 bases between. Germline values: CDR1 MNHEY, CDR2 SMNVEV (reference sequence). The CDR3 region is CASRPITNYGYTF. The CDR3 nucleotides are TGTGCCAGCAGACCTATAACTAACTATGGCTACACCTTC.

This chain connects TRBV20-1 to TRBJ2-7, with D hard to call. V lost 6 bases to trimming and J lost 5 bases, with 11 bases between them. This CDR3 contains 11 residues. Germline V lookup: CDR1 DFQATT, CDR2 SNEGSKA (reference sequence). The CDR3 spells CSAGILHEQYF. The CDR3 DNA sequence: TGCAGTGCCGGAATTTTACACGAGCAGTACTTC.

The chain employs TRBV5-4 and TRBJ2-1, with 13 bases matching TRBD2. Per the germline V gene, CDR1 is SGHNT and CDR2 is YYREEE (reference sequence). The CDR3 runs to 16 residues. Trimming cost V 4 bases and J 1 base; bases outside gene matches: 2. CDR3 sequence: CASSTSGRVSYNEQFF. The CDR3 DNA follows: TGTGCCAGCAGCACTAGCGGGAGGGTGTCCTACAATGAGCAGTTCTTC.

The chain uses TRBV7-2 and TRBJ2-1; D is unresolved. The ends were cut back, 5 bases at V and 4 bases at J, with 15 bases in the middle. The CDR3 loop spans 15 amino acids. CDR1 is SGHTA and CDR2 is FQGNSA in the germline V gene. The CDR3 sequence: CASSPHPGRYNEQFF. CDR3 sequence (DNA): TGTGCCAGCAGCCCACACCCCGGAAGATACAATGAGCAGTTCTTC.

This clone was picked up a small number of times. The V gene is TRBV7-2, the J gene TRBJ2-1; 8 positions match TRBD2. Per the germline V gene, CDR1 is SGHTA and CDR2 is FQGNSA. V dropped 1 base and J dropped 5; count of bases not matched to a gene: 4. The CDR3 sequence is 15 residues long. CDR3 sequence (DNA): TGTGCCAGCAGCTTAGTAGCGGGAAACCACAATGAGCAGTTCTTC. This codes for CASSLVAGNHNEQFF.

V is TRBV19 and J is TRBJ1-5, with 9 positions matching TRBD1. This CDR3 contains 17 residues. The V gene end was trimmed by 6 bases and the J gene end by 5 bases; junction bases not matched to a gene: 14. CDR1 LNHDA and CDR2 SQIVND come from the germline V gene (reference sequence). CDR3 region: CASRSAGQGLADQPQHF. Written as DNA, the CDR3 is TGTGCCAGTAGGTCTGCGGGACAGGGCCTTGCGGATCAGCCCCAGCATTTT. The full variable domain, with the rest looked up from reference TRBV19 and TRBJ1-5, is DGGITQSPKYLFRKEGQNVTLSCEQNLNHDAMYWYRQDPGQGLRLIYYSQIVNDFQKGDIAEGYSVSREKKESFPLTVTSAQKNPTAFYLCASRSAGQGLADQPQHFGDGTRLSIL.

The chain couples TRBV11-2 to TRBJ1-5; TRBD1 aligns across 9 bases. The V segment lost 5 bases and the J segment 4 bases; nucleotides outside the gene matches: 9. Per germline, CDR1 SGHAT and CDR2 FQNNGV. The CDR3 runs 16 residues. As DNA, the CDR3 is TGTGCCAGCAGCCCCCTCGGGACAGGGCATAATCAGCCCCAGCATTTT. Its translation: CASSPLGTGHNQPQHF.

This rearrangement joins TRBV28 to TRBJ1-4; possible D gene TRBD1, 6 bases. Trimming shortened V by 7 bases and J by 8 bases, and 17 bases separated the two germline ends. CDR3 length: 14 residues. Germline CDR1 is MDHEN and CDR2 is SYDVKM. DNA of the CDR3: TGTGCCAGCAACCCGGGACAACGAGGGGAAAAACTGTTTTTT. Translation gives CASNPGQRGEKLFF.

The table lists this clone with a count of one. The V gene is TRBV15, the J gene TRBJ2-7; no clear D gene. Trimming removed 0 bases at V and 2 bases at J, with 11 bases between. Germline V gene lookup returns CDR1 LNHNV and CDR2 YYDKDF (reference sequence). The CDR3 covers 15 residues. CDR3 nucleotide sequence: TGTGCCACCAGCAGAGATCGGCAGACTGCCTACGAGCAGTACTTC. It yields the protein CATSRDRQTAYEQYF.

The chain combines TRBV28 with TRBJ1-2; weak D call: TRBD1 (5 bases). V lost 7 bases and J lost 2, with 17 bases in between. Germline CDR1 MDHEN, CDR2 SYDVKM. CDR3 length equals 15 residues. The CDR3 loop reads CASTLGGAGNYGYTF. The CDR3 DNA sequence: TGTGCCAGCACCCTGGGCGGGGCCGGCAACTATGGCTACACCTTC.

The chain has TRBV2 and TRBJ2-6, with D hard to call. The V end was cut by 5 bases, the J end by 2 bases, with 10 bases between. Germline values: CDR1 SNHLY, CDR2 FYNNEI. This CDR3 is built from 15 residues. CDR3 region: CASSNPVAGANVLTF. DNA for the CDR3: TGTGCCAGCAGTAACCCAGTGGCTGGGGCCAACGTCCTGACTTTC. Looking up the rest from reference TRBV2 and TRBJ2-6 gives the full variable domain: EPEVTQTPSHQVTQMGQEVILRCVPISNHLYFYWYRQILGQKVEFLVSFYNNEISEKSEIFDDQFSVERPDGSNFTLKIRSTKLEDSAMYFCASSNPVAGANVLTFGAGSRLTVL.

The chain joins TRBV1 to TRBJ2-5; TRBD2 is the table's D call, not checked against the DNA. TRBV1 is designated a pseudogene. CDR3 length: 15 amino acids. DNA for the CDR3: TGCACCAGCAACGGGGGACTAGCGGTAGGAGAGACCCAGTACTTC. Its protein is CTSNGGLAVGETQYF.

This clone has just one count. This chain connects TRBV19 to TRBJ1-2; the D gene is possibly TRBD1 (5 bases). Looked up from germline, CDR1 is LNHDA and CDR2 is SQIVND (reference sequence). The CDR3 is 15 amino acids. V lost 7 bases, J lost 2 bases, and 17 bases lay in between. The CDR3 bases are TGTGCCAGTACCACGGGGGGTCCCCAAAACTATGGCTACACCTTC. Its protein product is CASTTGGPQNYGYTF.

The chain couples TRBV5-8 to TRBJ1-5, with a tentative D call TRBD1 (5 bases). The germline gives CDR1 SGHTS, CDR2 YDEGEE. This CDR3 is built from 13 residues. V lost 6 bases and J 7 bases, leaving 14 bases between the germline ends. The CDR3: CASNGDLRQPQHF. CDR3 DNA: TGTGCCAGCAACGGGGACCTCAGGCAGCCCCAGCATTTT.

This chain connects TRBV18 to TRBJ2-7, with D possibly matching TRBD2 (6 bases). This CDR3 has 16 amino acids. Germline CDR1 KGHSH, CDR2 LQKENI. V gave up 0 bases and J gave up 5 bases, with 17 bases separating them. The CDR3 here is CASSPPGLGGGNEQYF. The CDR3 DNA reads TGTGCCAGCTCACCACCGGGGCTCGGGGGTGGGAACGAGCAGTACTTC.

The chain employs TRBV28 and TRBJ2-3, with D possibly matching TRBD2 (5 bases). Germline assignment: CDR1 MDHEN and CDR2 SYDVKM. The CDR3 totals 15 residues. V was pared by 8 bases and J by 0 bases, with 15 bases between. The CDR3 DNA follows: TGTGCCAGCGCACCGGGTGAGCGGAGCACAGATACGCAGTATTTT. Translating it yields CASAPGERSTDTQYF.

The chain joins TRBV11-3 to TRBJ2-2, with D perhaps TRBD2 (6 bases). Germline assignment: CDR1 SGHNT and CDR2 YENEEA. V lost 7 bases and J lost 4, with 16 bases in between. The CDR3 consists of 15 residues. CDR3 protein: CASTSGVFRTGELFF. The DNA for the CDR3 is TGTGCCAGCACCTCGGGGGTCTTTCGCACCGGGGAGCTGTTTTTT.

The chain is built from TRBV4-1 and TRBJ2-2; D is uncertain. The CDR3 covers 18 residues. Germline CDR1 and CDR2: MGHRA and YSYEKL. Trimming took 0 bases from V and 4 from J, leaving 18 bases between them. CDR3 DNA sequence: TGCGCCAGCAGCCAAGACATGGTCGGATATTCGGGCACCGGGGAGCTGTTTTTT. This sequence encodes CASSQDMVGYSGTGELFF.